This entry concerns a single T cell receptor beta chain. Germline CDR1 is SQVTM and CDR2 is ANQGSEA. Trimming took 1 base from V and 7 from J; bases not matched to a gene: 2. The CDR3 contains 13 residues. Via MiXCR, TCRdb re-called the RT-PCR reads, giving one row per CDR3 protein. The sample lists 550,000 to 800,000 distinct CDR3 sequences, around 13% seen once, with approximately 7% in the top ten. The sample is drawn from a study of response to subunit inactivated influenza vaccine. The sample in question was PBMCs from blood, obtained around two weeks before vaccination. This TCR derives from a man aged 50 to 60 who received an inactivated influenza vaccine. The chain carries TRBV29-1 and TRBJ2-7; 12 nucleotides align to TRBD2. CDR3 amino acids: CSVEGLAGVEQYF. The CDR3 bases are TGCAGCGTTGAAGGACTAGCGGGAGTTGAGCAGTACTTC.